This TCR beta chain is drawn from a study of human T cells and chemical hapten exposure (dated by TCRdb to the early 2020s). At the level of the whole study: For sensitization, 2% DPC in acetone was applied to an approximately 2 cm by approximately 2 cm area of upper inner arm skin. Patch tests used Finn chambers with 0.01% DPC on the upper back, scored after 6 days by International Contact Dermatitis Research Group standards. Libraries were pooled for sequencing, and variation in per-sample TCR yields was attributed mainly to small differences in library volumes within the pool. Alopecia areata with under or over 50% scalp involvement, alopecia totalis and alopecia universalis were represented in the patient cohort, which was mostly female. Patients additionally received weekly therapeutic DPC doses to the scalp throughout the approximately 25-week study period. Peripheral blood TCR repertoire changes were tracked in vivo in alopecia patients during primary and secondary sensitization to the hapten diphenylcyclopropenone (DPC). For TCR sequencing, blood came from 25 to 35 alopecia patients at anywhere from one to four time points (pre-sensitization, 2, 6 and 24 weeks). Blood was sampled from patients pre-sensitization (week 0) and at 2, 6 and about 24 weeks after DPC sensitization.

V lost 0 bases and J lost 1 base; the stretch between them is 21 bases long. The CDR3 has 19 amino acids, counting the end cysteine and phenylalanine. Only CDR3 DNA remains: 57 bases, in frame from the first base. Taken from the germline V gene (reference sequence), the CDR1 and CDR2 loops are LGHDT and YNNKEL. The sample's time point label, in plain terms: pre-sensitization, week 0. The treatment or condition label of this sample denotes: therapeutic diphenylcyclopropenone sensitization with weekly scalp DPC. At each patch-test visit, blood was drawn before the patch test was applied. Patients were eligible if aged 18 to 70, diagnosed with alopecia and judged suitable for DPC therapy, and pregnant patients were excluded. Total RNA was extracted from unfractionated whole blood collected in Tempus Blood RNA tubes. The library was made by RACE. Sequencing used a NextSeq 500. Library preparation attached unique molecular identifiers to individual cDNA molecules for quantitative, reproducible TCR counting. From each blood RNA sample, both TCR alpha and TCR beta chains were sequenced. The paper's processing steps were these. A median of roughly 99,000 TCRs per sample was observed, with a range of 23,224 to 690,600. The Decombinator software suite was used to annotate V, J and CDR3 in the TCR reads. To make PS versus PT1 abundance plots, every sample was subsampled to the same number of TCRs (28,000). Expanded TCRs were defined as absent before sensitization and observed at least eight times at the 2-week time point. The public reads were reanalyzed by TCRdb: fastp trimming at Q25, MiXCR alignment, in-frame beta chains only. Entries are consolidated by CDR3 protein sequence, retaining the most common genes and DNA. These V and J calls are TCRdb output, not the study's own analysis. In all, the sample holds more than 300,000 distinct CDR3 sequences, and around 5.5% of those were seen once. In total, the top ten clones hold just over 2.5% of the sample.

This clonotype was seen repeatedly, ten times or more. It has no known antigen specificity. No base qualities exist here, and no much larger clone lies one base off it. The paper's findings and limits, for the study overall: DPC sensitization did not change the number of TCRs with a frequency above 1 in 1000, and there was no evidence of changes in global repertoire structure. Patch test score was positively correlated with the number of PT1 expanded TCRs, with significance at thresholds 8, 16 and 32 but not at 4. Expanded TCRs formed significantly more large CDR3 similarity clusters than pre-sensitization or healthy control sets, consistent with antigen-driven responses. After repeated subsampling, the strength of the expansion versus patch-test correlation and the threshold at which it became significant changed. Alopecia, a presumed autoimmune disease, was present in all patients, so the immune response of the patients might differ from that of healthy individuals.

This sequence was found in a woman aged 45-65 years with alopecia areata. Some clones in this sample may be carry-over from other donors' samples. Sequences were derived from whole blood, sampled in connection with sensitization to the hapten diphenylcyclopropenone (DPC). The sequence is built from TRBV3-1 and TRBJ2-5; there is no confident call for the D gene. The nucleotide sequence is given as TGTGCCAGCAGCCAAGAACTAACGAAGTCTTTGGGTCGCCAAGAGACCCAGTACTTC. It specifies CASSQELTKSLGRQETQYF.